This T cell receptor (beta chain) was obtained from a study of blood T cells in healthy people across ages. General observations from the study: The study found more naive CD4+ cells and higher diversity in long-lived than aged donors. Among T cells, TCR beta diversity per million cells dropped roughly linearly as age rose.

Extracted total RNA amounted to at least 5.5 micrograms for each sample. Germline-derived CDR1 and CDR2 are SGHAT and FQNNGV. V was shortened by 0 bases and J by 3 bases, with 7 bases between the two germline ends. This CDR3 contains 14 residues. The second PCR ran about 6 to 11 cycles with a sample-barcoded 5' primer and J-beta primers. In TCRdb, the 5' RACE reads were re-called with MiXCR into one record per CDR3 protein. The repertoire holds a few hundred thousand distinct CDR3 sequences, with approximately 47% as singletons. Note on this clonotype: Its antigen is not known.

The sequence was obtained from a man aged 60 to 75 in good health. Sequencing was performed on blood. The chain uses TRBV11-2 and TRBJ2-3, with D unclear. In DNA form, the CDR3 reads TGTGCCAGCAGCTTAGAGGGCCTAACAGATACGCAGTATTTT. This gives the protein CASSLEGLTDTQYF.